One sample yielded the 14 T cell receptor beta chains listed below, sequenced in a study of shared clonotypes between healthy human individuals. Terminally differentiated effector memory CD45RA+ cells were left out of the naive CD8 fraction, which was CD45RO-negative and positively selected for CCR7. Generated by immunoSEQ multiplex PCR, the TCRdb table keeps only in-frame clones and is missing some. This table has around 1,900,000 clones, 93% appearing once. The specimen sequenced was naive CD8+ T cells from PBMCs. These receptors were taken from a man between 18 and 29 years old in good health. Some clones in this sample may be carry-over from other donors' samples.

Turning to this clone: The same CDR3 is also encoded by other DNA sequences in this sample. V and J are TRBV6-5 and TRBJ1-1; D is unclear. V shed 1 base and J shed 4 bases, with 13 bases lying between them. The CDR3 is made up of 15 amino acids. CDR1 is MNHEY, CDR2 SVGAGI, per germline. CDR3 region: CASSYLGPRGTEAFF. CDR3 DNA: TGTGCCAGCAGTTACTTGGGTCCCCGGGGCACTGAAGCTTTCTTT.

This chain connects TRBV11-1 to TRBJ1-1; TRBD1 is a possible D gene (6 bases). V lost 6 bases and J 6 bases, leaving 17 bases between the germline ends. CDR1 and CDR2 from the germline V gene are SGHAT and FQDESV (reference sequence). The CDR3 contains 14 residues. The CDR3 sequence is CASRPRGRIAEAFF. CDR3 DNA: TGTGCCAGCAGGCCGCGGGGGCGAATCGCTGAAGCTTTCTTT.

This clone was observed a few times. Other DNA sequences in this specimen translate into the identical CDR3. The chain employs TRBV30 and TRBJ1-1; D gene uncertain. The V end lost 0 bases, the J end lost 0 bases, and 2 bases lay between the germline ends. CDR1 is GTSNPN and CDR2 is SVGIG in the germline V gene (reference sequence). This CDR3 is built from 12 residues. The CDR3 region is CAWSVMNTEAFF. CDR3 bases: TGTGCCTGGAGTGTCATGAACACTGAAGCTTTCTTT.

This chain links TRBV21-1 with TRBJ2-1. TRBV21-1 is a recognized pseudogene. CDR3 length equals 17 residues. The CDR3 sequence is CASSNWRDKKFLDEQFF. In nucleotides, the CDR3 is TGTGCCAGCAGCAATTGGAGGGACAAGAAATTTTTGGATGAGCAGTTCTTC.

Points on this clone: In the same sample, other DNA sequences code for this CDR3. The V and J genes are TRBV29-1 and TRBJ1-2; TRBD1 might be the D (5 bases). The CDR3 length is 11 residues. Germline assignment: CDR1 SQVTM and CDR2 ANQGSEA. The V end lost 6 bases, the J end lost 5 bases, and 10 bases lay between the germline ends. The CDR3 sequence is CSVRGAYGYTF. The CDR3 coding sequence is TGCAGCGTGAGGGGAGCATATGGCTACACCTTC.

The CDR3 loop reads CASSLWGRESNEQFF. CDR3 nucleotides: TGTGCCAGCAGTTTATGGGGCAGGGAGAGCAATGAGCAGTTCTTC. The chain couples TRBV28 to TRBJ2-1; D could derive from TRBD1 or TRBD2 (5 bases each). V lost 0 bases to trimming and J lost 6 bases, with 12 bases between them. The CDR3 length is 15 residues. The germline CDR1 and CDR2 sequences are MDHEN and SYDVKM.

The rearrangement links TRBV25-1 to TRBJ1-2; D is unresolved. Germline CDR1 and CDR2: MGHDK and SYGVNS. CDR3 size: 12 residues. V shed 8 bases and J shed 4 bases, with 11 bases lying between them. The CDR3 nucleotides read TGTGCCAGCTCGGACTCGGCCTATGGCTACACCTTC. As protein: CASSDSAYGYTF.

The chain combines TRBV19 with TRBJ2-4; TRBD2 agrees at 9 bases. After removal of 5 bases from V and 8 bases from J, the junction contained 4 bases not matched to a gene. The length of the CDR3 is 13 residues. Germline CDR1 is LNHDA and CDR2 is SQIVND (reference sequence). The CDR3 here is CASSRLAGYIQYF. The DNA of the CDR3 is TGTGCCAGTAGTCGGCTAGCGGGATACATTCAGTACTTC.

This clone was observed once. This chain connects TRBV11-2 to TRBJ1-1; D is unresolved. CDR1 SGHAT and CDR2 FQNNGV come from the germline V gene. Trimming shortened V by 5 bases and J by 4 bases, and 14 bases separated the two germline ends. This CDR3 spans 14 amino acids. CDR3 nucleotides: TGTGCCAGCAGCCTAGGCGGATGGGGCACTGAAGCTTTCTTT. Its translation is CASSLGGWGTEAFF.

This chain uses TRBV29-1 with TRBJ1-2, with unresolved D. The CDR3 length is 13 residues. Per germline, CDR1 SQVTM and CDR2 ANQGSEA. Deletions cut 7 bases from V and 8 bases from J, with 20 bases between. In nucleotides, the CDR3 is TGCAGCGCCAATGGACTCCCCGGGAGAGGCTACACCTTC. It codes for CSANGLPGRGYTF.

This clone was seen a few times. Within the sample, other DNA sequences also encode this same CDR3. The chain couples TRBV27 to TRBJ2-7; tentative D call: TRBD2 (5 bases). This CDR3 region has 14 residues. Trimming left V 5 bases short and J 4 bases short, with 15 bases between. Germline V gene sequence: CDR1 MNHEY, CDR2 SMNVEV (reference sequence). CDR3 amino acids: CASSPRGSAYEQYF. In DNA form, the CDR3 reads TGTGCCAGCAGTCCACGAGGTAGCGCGTACGAGCAGTACTTC.

The chain recombines TRBV4-3 with TRBJ1-5; maybe TRBD1 (5 bases). CDR3 length equals 16 residues. V was clipped by 0 bases and J by 4 bases, with 13 bases between them. Germline values: CDR1 LGHNA, CDR2 YSLEER. CDR3 nucleotides: TGCGCCAGCAGCCAAGATTGGAGGGGAGTAAATCAGCCCCAGCATTTT. Translated, it gives CASSQDWRGVNQPQHF.

V gene TRBV5-8 combines with J gene TRBJ2-5; D unresolved. The CDR3 totals 14 residues. Germline V lookup: CDR1 SGHTS, CDR2 YDEGEE. V was trimmed by 0 bases and J by 5 bases, leaving 11 bases between them. CDR3 protein: CASSLGQNLETQYF. The DNA of the CDR3 is TGTGCCAGCAGCTTGGGGCAGAACTTGGAGACCCAGTACTTC.

The chain employs TRBV2 and TRBJ1-2, with D perhaps TRBD1 (5 bases). V was shortened by 6 bases and J by 2 bases, with 13 bases between the two germline ends. CDR1 is SNHLY, CDR2 FYNNEI, per germline. The CDR3 has 14 amino acids. The CDR3 DNA follows: TGTGCCAGCAGAACCGGGGGGGGAAACTATGGCTACACCTTC. Protein sequence: CASRTGGGNYGYTF.